The 12 T cell receptor beta chains listed next were all sequenced from one sample in a study of blood T cell repertoires in COVID-19. TCRdb keeps only in-frame clones here, not all; method: immunoSEQ multiplex PCR. The data hold 95,000 to 110,000 clones, with approximately 89% observed a single time. The sequenced sample was peripheral blood. These receptors were collected from a woman over 75 in a cohort sampled during active COVID-19.

This clone was recorded once. The rearrangement uses TRBV5-4 and TRBJ1-4; D uncertain. CDR1 is SGHNT and CDR2 is YYREEE in the germline V gene (reference sequence). Deletions cut 4 bases from V and 8 bases from J, with 18 bases between. This CDR3 is 15 amino acids long. DNA of the CDR3: TGTGCCAGCAGCGCCGGAGGTGGATCTGCGGAAAAACTGTTTTTT. Translated, it gives CASSAGGGSAEKLFF.

V and J are TRBV9 and TRBJ1-2, with D unresolved. V lost 0 bases to trimming and J lost 4 bases, with 13 bases between them. CDR3 length equals 15 residues. CDR1 and CDR2 (germline): SGDLS, YYNGEE. Here the CDR3 reads CASSVDAPGSYGYTF. CDR3 DNA sequence: TGTGCCAGCAGCGTAGACGCCCCAGGATCCTATGGCTACACCTTC.

The chain has TRBV13 and TRBJ1-1; D gene uncertain. The CDR3 extends over 13 amino acids. Germline V gene data show CDR1 as PRHDT and CDR2 as FYEKMQ (reference sequence). V was cut by 2 bases and J by 3 bases, with 7 bases left in between. The CDR3 DNA reads as TGTGCCAGCAGCTTACGGGATGACACTGAAGCTTTCTTT. Amino acids: CASSLRDDTEAFF.

This chain joins TRBV11-2 and TRBJ1-6, with D maybe TRBD1 (6 bases). Per the germline V gene, CDR1 is SGHAT and CDR2 is FQNNGV. V lost 2 bases and J 1 base, leaving 12 bases between the germline ends. The CDR3 consists of 17 residues. The CDR3 sequence is CASSLQGSTSYNSPLHF. In DNA, the CDR3 is TGTGCCAGCAGCTTACAGGGGTCAACGTCCTATAATTCACCCCTCCACTTT.

The chain combines TRBV5-1 with TRBJ1-4, with 7 bases that match TRBD1. The CDR3 length is 16 residues. Trimming at V came to 4 bases and at J to 7 bases, leaving 13 bases not matched to a gene. CDR1 SGHRS and CDR2 YFSETQ come from the germline V gene. In nucleotides, the CDR3 is TGCGCCAGCAGCAGACAGGGAACCGCGATTAGTGAAAAACTGTTTTTT. Protein product: CASSRQGTAISEKLFF.

CDR3 in amino acids: CATSGTSGSWADTQYF. CDR3 bases: TGTGCCACCAGCGGTACTAGCGGGAGTTGGGCAGATACGCAGTATTTT. The rearrangement joins TRBV24-1 to TRBJ2-3, with 11 positions matching TRBD2. The CDR3 spans 16 residues. The J segment lost 4 bases and the V segment lost 7 bases, leaving 9 bases of the junction unmatched. Germline V gene lookup returns CDR1 KGHDR and CDR2 SFDVKD.

The chain links TRBV19 to TRBJ2-1; D possibly corresponds to TRBD2 (6 bases). Germline loops: CDR1 LNHDA, CDR2 SQIVND (reference sequence). Deletions cut 7 bases from V and 6 bases from J, with 19 bases between. This CDR3 has 15 amino acids. CDR3 residues: CASTHGTSRANEQFF. CDR3 nucleotides: TGTGCCAGTACCCACGGGACTTCAAGGGCCAATGAGCAGTTCTTC.

This chain uses TRBV18 with TRBJ2-1, with a tentative D call TRBD1 (5 bases). Deletions cut 2 bases from V and 7 bases from J, with 15 bases between. Germline CDR1 is KGHSH and CDR2 is LQKENI. This CDR3 spans 15 amino acids. The CDR3 DNA is TGTGCCAGCTCACCAAACCAGGGTAACGTGAATGAGCAGTTCTTC. The encoded protein is CASSPNQGNVNEQFF.

V is TRBV9 and J is TRBJ2-7; D not resolved. The germline V and J ends were trimmed by 3 bases and 3 bases, with 13 bases remaining between them. Per the germline V gene, CDR1 is SGDLS and CDR2 is YYNGEE. The CDR3 contains 14 residues. The CDR3 DNA sequence: TGTGCCAGCAGCGCTGGCGGAGAAGGCTACGAGCAGTACTTC. This sequence encodes CASSAGGEGYEQYF.

This rearrangement joins TRBV6-6 to TRBJ1-4; weak D call: TRBD1 (6 bases). The CDR3 covers 19 residues. The V gene's germline CDR1 is MNHNY and CDR2 SVGAGI (reference sequence). Trimming pared 5 bases from V and 0 bases from J, leaving 22 bases between. The CDR3 DNA is TGTGCCAGCAGTCAGGGGAGGGGGACGCATTTCTCAACTAATGAAAAACTGTTTTTT. Translated: CASSQGRGTHFSTNEKLFF.

This clone has only one observation. V usage is TRBV5-1 and J usage is TRBJ1-4; tentatively, D is TRBD1 (5 bases). Per germline, CDR1 SGHRS and CDR2 YFSETQ. The CDR3 sequence is 14 residues long. The ends were cut back, 5 bases at V and 4 bases at J, with 12 bases in the middle. This CDR3 is CASRGQGGNEKLFF. CDR3 in DNA: TGCGCCAGCAGGGGGCAGGGAGGTAATGAAAAACTGTTTTTT.

This chain links TRBV4-2 with TRBJ2-2; D is undetermined. Germline V gives CDR1 LGHNA, CDR2 YNFKEQ. The CDR3 extends over 13 amino acids. V shed 7 bases and J shed 2 bases, with 8 bases lying between them. The CDR3 sequence: CASIALNTGELFF. The CDR3 DNA follows: TGTGCCAGCATTGCACTTAACACCGGGGAGCTGTTTTTT.